Detailed here is one TCR beta chain. Sequenced by immunoSEQ multiplex PCR; TCRdb stores in-frame clones only, minus some. This sample carries about 380,000 clones, about 89% of them seen once, and the ten largest clones take 0.95% to 1.5%. This entry comes from a study of blood T cell repertoires in COVID-19. CDR3 length equals 13 residues. Between the trimmed V and J ends, which lost 4 bases and 5 bases, there was a span of 11 bases. Germline CDR1 is LNHDA and CDR2 is SQIVND (reference sequence). This TCR derives from a man aged 35-49 years with acute or convalescent COVID-19. The chain employs TRBV19 and TRBJ2-5; D possibly corresponds to TRBD2 (6 bases). Sequenced sample: peripheral blood. CDR3 DNA sequence: TGTGCCAGTAGTAGCGGGATTAAGGAGACCCAGTACTTC. Encoded protein: CASSSGIKETQYF. The variable domain in full, with the rest retrieved from reference TRBV19 and TRBJ2-5, is DGGITQSPKYLFRKEGQNVTLSCEQNLNHDAMYWYRQDPGQGLRLIYYSQIVNDFQKGDIAEGYSVSREKKESFPLTVTSAQKNPTAFYLCASSSGIKETQYFGPGTRLLVL.